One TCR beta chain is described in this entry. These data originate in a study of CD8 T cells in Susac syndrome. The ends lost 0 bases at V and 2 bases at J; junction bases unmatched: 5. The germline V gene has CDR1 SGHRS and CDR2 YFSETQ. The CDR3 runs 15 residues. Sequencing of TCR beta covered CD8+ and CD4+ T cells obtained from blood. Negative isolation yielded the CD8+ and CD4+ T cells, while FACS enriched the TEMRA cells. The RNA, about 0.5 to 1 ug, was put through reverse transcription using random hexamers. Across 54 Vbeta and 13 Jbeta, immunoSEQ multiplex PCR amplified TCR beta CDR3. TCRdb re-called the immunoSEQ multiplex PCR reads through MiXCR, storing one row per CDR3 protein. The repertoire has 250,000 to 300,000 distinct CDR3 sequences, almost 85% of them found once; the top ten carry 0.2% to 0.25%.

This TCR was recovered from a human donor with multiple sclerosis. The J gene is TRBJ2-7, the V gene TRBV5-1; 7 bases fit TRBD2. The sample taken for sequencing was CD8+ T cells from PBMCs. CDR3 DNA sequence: TGCGCCAGCAGCTTGGGGGCGAGCGGGACCTACGAGCAGTACTTC. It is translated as CASSLGASGTYEQYF.